Each of the 12 T cell receptor beta chains below was sequenced from the same sample in a study of shared clonotypes between healthy human individuals. The repertoire was sequenced with immunoSEQ multiplex PCR; TCRdb's copy has only in-frame clones and lacks some. The sample includes approximately 640,000 clones, 72% of them seen just once. Sample: memory CD4+ T cells sorted from blood. As to subset: CD45RA-negative fraction. Receptor source: a woman aged 30 to 39 in good health.

This clone was counted a single time. The gene calls are TRBV28 and TRBJ2-7, with a weak D call TRBD1 (5 bases). This CDR3 contains 15 residues. Trimming removed 4 bases from V and 2 bases from J, with 15 bases in between. Germline V CDR1 and CDR2: MDHEN, SYDVKM. The CDR3 bases are TGTGCCAGCAGTTCCCCCTCCAGGGTACCCTACGAGCAGTACTTC. Translation: CASSSPSRVPYEQYF. Complete variable domain (other parts from reference TRBV28 and TRBJ2-7): DVKVTQSSRYLVKRTGEKVFLECVQDMDHENMFWYRQDPGLGLRLIYFSYDVKMKEKGDIPEGYSVSREKKERFSLILESASTNQTSMYLCASSSPSRVPYEQYFGPGTRLTVT.

The chain couples TRBV5-6 to TRBJ1-1; D not certain. CDR3 length: 15 residues. Germline V CDR1 and CDR2: SGHDT, YYEEEE. The germline V and J ends were trimmed by 4 bases and 4 bases, with 17 bases remaining between them. The DNA of the CDR3 is TGTGCCAGCAGCCCGGTCGATCAGGCGGCCACTGAAGCTTTCTTT. Residues: CASSPVDQAATEAFF.

In this sample, this clone is medium-sized. Within the sample, other DNA sequences also encode this same CDR3. This chain joins TRBV2 and TRBJ2-6; D not resolved. The CDR3 spans 13 residues. CDR1 is SNHLY, CDR2 FYNNEI, per germline. Deletions cut 4 bases from V and 2 bases from J, with 3 bases between. This chain's CDR3 is CASSVTGANVLTF. The DNA for the CDR3 is TGTGCCAGCAGTGTAACTGGGGCCAACGTCCTGACTTTC.

Turning to this clone: One end of the junction is discordant with germline, which a read error may explain. The genes are TRBV6-1 and TRBJ1-2; the D gene is possibly TRBD1 (6 bases). This CDR3 is 15 amino acids long. CDR1 is MNHNS and CDR2 is SASEGT in the germline V gene. The CDR3 spells CASSPDLQGTYGHTF. In DNA form, the CDR3 reads TGTGCCAGCAGCCCCGATCTACAGGGAACCTATGGCCACACCTTC.

CDR3 nucleotide sequence: TGCGCCAGCAGCCAAGTGCGGACAGGGCGGGGGTTGAAAGAGACCCAGTACTTC. Translation: CASSQVRTGRGLKETQYF. This chain joins TRBV4-1 and TRBJ2-5; the D gene is possibly TRBD1 (8 bases). This CDR3 region has 18 residues. The V end lost 1 base, the J end lost 3 bases, and 21 bases lay between the germline ends. Germline-derived CDR1 and CDR2 are MGHRA and YSYEKL.

J is TRBJ1-4 and V is TRBV7-9; D is undetermined. The CDR3 loop spans 15 amino acids. V lost 1 base, J lost 8 bases, and 14 bases lay in between. Germline V gene data show CDR1 as SEHNR and CDR2 as FQNEAQ (reference sequence). CDR3 nucleotide sequence: TGTGCCAGCAGCTTAGGGACGGCCCTCGGGGAAAAACTGTTTTTT. Protein: CASSLGTALGEKLFF.

This chain uses TRBV19 with TRBJ1-1; 7 bases line up with TRBD1. V was pared by 1 base and J by 0 bases, with 5 bases of the junction left unmatched. The CDR3 has 16 amino acids. Germline values: CDR1 LNHDA, CDR2 SQIVND (reference sequence). The CDR3 DNA follows: TGTGCCAGTAGTATAGCCTTCCAGGGGGTGAACACTGAAGCTTTCTTT. Protein sequence: CASSIAFQGVNTEAFF.

Concerning this clone itself: This may come from a read error, since a much larger clone is one base off. This chain connects TRBV11-2 to TRBJ2-5; no firm D call. Trimming took 2 bases from V and 3 from J, leaving 1 base between them. Germline V gives CDR1 SGHAT, CDR2 FQNNGV. The CDR3 is 11 amino acids. The CDR3 protein is CASSLKETQYF. The CDR3 DNA is TGTGCCAGCAGCTTAAAAGAGACCCAGTACTTC.

The genes are TRBV6-5 and TRBJ2-3; TRBD2 matches at 11 bases. Germline CDR1 MNHEY, CDR2 SVGAGI. After removal of 5 bases from V and 7 bases from J, the junction contained 8 bases not matched to a gene. The length of the CDR3 is 15 residues. CDR3: CASSTLAGGLNTQYF. DNA for the CDR3: TGTGCCAGCAGTACCCTAGCGGGAGGTTTAAATACGCAGTATTTT.

The table lists this clone with a few counts. The CDR3 reads CASSQVIYDYEQYF. Written as DNA, the CDR3 is TGCGCCAGCAGCCAAGTGATTTATGACTACGAGCAGTACTTC. The V call is TRBV4-1, the J call TRBJ2-7; D uncertain. V was clipped by 1 base and J by 3 bases, with 10 bases between them. CDR3 length equals 14 residues. CDR1 and CDR2 from the germline V gene are MGHRA and YSYEKL.

This clone was picked up one time. This chain links TRBV29-1 with TRBJ2-7; 11 nucleotides match TRBD1. The CDR3 length is 14 residues. Germline V gene sequence: CDR1 SQVTM, CDR2 ANQGSEA. The trim removed 6 bases at V and 3 bases at J, leaving 7 bases unmatched. CDR3 in amino acids: CSVGTGTGGYEQYF. The CDR3 DNA sequence: TGCAGCGTGGGGACCGGGACAGGGGGCTACGAGCAGTACTTC.

CDR3: CASSPPTGDTQYF. The CDR3, as DNA: TGTGCCAGCTCACCACCGACTGGGGATACGCAGTATTTT. V gene TRBV18 combines with J gene TRBJ2-3; no clear D gene. This CDR3 has 13 amino acids. Trimming cost V 0 bases and J 6 bases, with 7 bases left between them. Germline V gene data show CDR1 as KGHSH and CDR2 as LQKENI.